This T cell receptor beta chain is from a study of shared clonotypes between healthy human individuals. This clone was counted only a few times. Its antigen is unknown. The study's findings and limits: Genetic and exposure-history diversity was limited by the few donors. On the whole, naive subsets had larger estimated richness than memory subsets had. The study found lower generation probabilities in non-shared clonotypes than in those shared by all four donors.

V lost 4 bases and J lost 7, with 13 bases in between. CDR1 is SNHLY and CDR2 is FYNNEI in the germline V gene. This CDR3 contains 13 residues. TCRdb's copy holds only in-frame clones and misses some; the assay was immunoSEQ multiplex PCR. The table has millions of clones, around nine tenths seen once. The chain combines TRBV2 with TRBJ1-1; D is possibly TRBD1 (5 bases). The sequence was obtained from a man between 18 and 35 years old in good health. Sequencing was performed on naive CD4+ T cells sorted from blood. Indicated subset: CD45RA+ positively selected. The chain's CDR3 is CASSVGGAVEAFF. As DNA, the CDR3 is TGTGCCAGCAGTGTTGGTGGGGCGGTTGAAGCTTTCTTT. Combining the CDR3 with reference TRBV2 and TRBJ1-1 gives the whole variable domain EPEVTQTPSHQVTQMGQEVILRCVPISNHLYFYWYRQILGQKVEFLVSFYNNEISEKSEIFDDQFSVERPDGSNFTLKIRSTKLEDSAMYFCASSVGGAVEAFFGQGTRLTVV.